Listed below are T cell receptor beta chains from one sample, sequenced in a study of T cells in Graves' hyperthyroidism and ophthalmopathy. TCRdb processed the multiplex PCR reads anew with MiXCR; each CDR3 protein has one entry. Altogether roughly 650,000 distinct CDR3 sequences are present, around 16% being singletons, with the ten largest covering around 3.3%. Sequenced: blood. The receptors stem from a woman aged 35 to 49 with Graves' ophthalmopathy. The CDR3 runs from the conserved cysteine through the conserved F or W. The D gene is left open where the match is weak. Size values are once, few and many counts, or a class for expanded clones, and some rows have none.

V	D	J	size	DNA	CDR3
TRBV3-1	.	TRBJ1-2	many	TGTGCCAGCAGCCAAGGGGCCAACTATGGCTACACCTTC	CASSQGANYGYTF
TRBV19	.	TRBJ1-4	.	TGTGCCAGTAGACTTAGACGGACGACTAATGAAAAACTGTTTTTT	CASRLRRTTNEKLFF
TRBV6-2/TRBV6-3	TRBD2	TRBJ2-1	many	TGTGCCAGCGTCGTTCGGGAGGCCCCCTACAATGAGCAGTTCTTC	CASVVREAPYNEQFF
TRBV5-1	.	TRBJ1-4	few	TGCGCCAGCAGCTTCGGCTTAAGCGACGGTAATGAAAAACTGTTTTTT	CASSFGLSDGNEKLFF
TRBV5-1	.	TRBJ2-1	few	TGCGCCAGCAGCTTGGGTGGGGGTACCGCTGAGCAGTTCTTC	CASSLGGGTAEQFF
TRBV28	.	TRBJ2-7	many	TGTGCCAGCAGTTTCCAGAACGAGCAGTACTTC	CASSFQNEQYF
TRBV2	.	TRBJ1-4	many	TGTGCCAGCAGTGAACGGGGATACGATGAAAAACTGTTTTTT	CASSERGYDEKLFF
TRBV3-1	.	TRBJ1-2	.	TGTGTCAGCAGCCAAGAAAGGTCCTCCGGCTACACCTTC	CVSSQERSSGYTF
TRBV29-1	TRBD2	TRBJ2-1	many	TGCAGCCATCCGGGGGGAGGCTTCCCCTACAATGAGCAGTTCTTC	CSHPGGGFPYNEQFF
TRBV5-1	.	TRBJ1-1	many	TGCGCCAGCAGCTTGGAGCAGGGGCAGAACACTGAAGCTTTCTTT	CASSLEQGQNTEAFF
TRBV7-2	TRBD2	TRBJ2-5	.	TGTGCCCGCAGCTTAGCGGGGGGGCAAGAGACCCAGTACTTC	CARSLAGGQETQYF
TRBV12-3/TRBV12-4	.	TRBJ1-4	.	TGTGCCAGCAGAGACAGCGTTAATGAAAAACTGTTTTTT	CASRDSVNEKLFF
TRBV7-9	TRBD1	TRBJ2-1	.	TGTGCCAGCAGCTCCCGACAGGGTTGGTGGCAGTTCTTC	CASSSRQGWWQFF
TRBV12-3/TRBV12-4	.	TRBJ1-1	many	TGTGCCAGCAGCTCCCCGGGACGGATGAACACTGAAGCTTTCTTT	CASSSPGRMNTEAFF
TRBV11-2	.	TRBJ1-2	few	TGTGCCAGCAGCTTAGTAGGGGCGGGCTACACCTTC	CASSLVGAGYTF
TRBV4-2	.	TRBJ2-7	few	TGTGCCAGCAGCCAAGATATGACGAGGGGAACCTACGAGCAGTACTTC	CASSQDMTRGTYEQYF
TRBV20-1	.	TRBJ1-1	.	TGCAGTGCTAGAGATCGGGGGGGGATAAACACTGAAGCTTTCTTT	CSARDRGGINTEAFF
TRBV6-1	TRBD1	TRBJ2-1	many	TGTGCCAGCAGTCAGGGGACAGGGGGGAATGAGCAGTTCTTC	CASSQGTGGNEQFF
TRBV28	.	TRBJ1-1	many	TGTGCCAGCAGCCCCGACAGGATTAACACTGAAGCTTTCTTT	CASSPDRINTEAFF
TRBV7-2	TRBD2	TRBJ2-7	many	TGTGCCAGCAGCTTAAGGGGACTAACCTACGAGCAGTACTTC	CASSLRGLTYEQYF
TRBV3-1	TRBD1	TRBJ1-1	many	TGTGCCAGCGGGACAGCGCGGGACACTGAAGCTTTCTTT	CASGTARDTEAFF
TRBV20-1	.	TRBJ2-1	few	TGCAGTGCTAGAGATACAGTCGGCGTTAGTACTGAGCAGTTCTTC	CSARDTVGVSTEQFF
TRBV20-1	.	TRBJ2-4	many	TGCAGTGCTAGGGGGGCTGCCAAAAACATTCAGTACTTC	CSARGAAKNIQYF
TRBV5-8	.	TRBJ2-2	.	TGTGCCAGCAGCCCAACCTATAACACCGGGGAGCTGTTTTTT	CASSPTYNTGELFF
TRBV18	.	TRBJ2-1	many	TGTGCCAGCTCACTGCCTAATACAAACAATGAGCAGTTCTTC	CASSLPNTNNEQFF
TRBV6-5	.	TRBJ2-1	many	TGTGCCAGCAGTTACCAGGGTGACAATGAGCAGTTCTTC	CASSYQGDNEQFF
TRBV5-5	.	TRBJ1-1	few	TGTGCCAGCAGCCTGGGGGATAACACTGAAGCTTTCTTT	CASSLGDNTEAFF
TRBV28	.	TRBJ1-2	many	TGTGCAAGCGCCAGGAATGGCTACACCTTC	CASARNGYTF
TRBV12-3/TRBV12-4	.	TRBJ1-5	few	TGTGCCAGCAGTTTACAGGGTCAGAATCAGCCCCAGCATTTT	CASSLQGQNQPQHF